This T cell receptor beta chain was sequenced in a study of control samples from healthy donors and cancer patients. Some clones are missing from TCRdb's copy, which holds only in-frame ones; the method was immunoSEQ multiplex PCR. The sample carries around 90,000 clones, 86% recorded once. V trimming: 4 bases; J trimming: 1 base; junction bases outside the gene matches: 4. Per the germline V gene, CDR1 is LGHDT and CDR2 is YNNKEL (reference sequence). The CDR3 is 16 residues long. The TCR sequence derives from a man younger than 45 in good health. Sample: blood. The chain has TRBV3-1 (or the pseudogene TRBV3-2) and TRBJ2-5, with 12 nucleotides matching TRBD2. CDR3 in amino acids: CASSPGLAGRQETQYF. The CDR3 DNA reads TGTGCCAGCAGCCCGGGACTAGCGGGTCGCCAAGAGACCCAGTACTTC.